This TCR beta chain emerged from a study of T cell repertoires in cytomegalovirus infection. The wider study: It can be stated that public TCR beta signatures indicated CMV infection as well as a matching HLA type. The study's findings and limits: HLA-C-restricted CMV clonotypes gave the most frequent clonotype in two of eight donors.

TCRdb re-called the reads with MiXCR, one entry per CDR3 protein. The sample records 400,000 or so distinct CDR3 sequences, approximately 31% being singletons. Germline values: CDR1 DFQATT, CDR2 SNEGSKA (reference sequence). V shed 2 bases and J shed 4 bases, with 12 bases lying between them. The CDR3 has 14 residues. This clonotype was seen a few times. As yet, its antigen is unknown. V gene TRBV20-1 combines with J gene TRBJ1-3; possibly TRBD1 for D (5 bases). The receptor's source is a human donor in good health (CMV status not recorded). Some clones in this sample may be carry-over from other donors' samples. Source material: PBMCs. CDR3 sequence reads: CSARWGEAGNTIYF. The CDR3 region has the DNA TGCAGTGCTAGATGGGGGGAAGCAGGAAACACCATATATTTT.